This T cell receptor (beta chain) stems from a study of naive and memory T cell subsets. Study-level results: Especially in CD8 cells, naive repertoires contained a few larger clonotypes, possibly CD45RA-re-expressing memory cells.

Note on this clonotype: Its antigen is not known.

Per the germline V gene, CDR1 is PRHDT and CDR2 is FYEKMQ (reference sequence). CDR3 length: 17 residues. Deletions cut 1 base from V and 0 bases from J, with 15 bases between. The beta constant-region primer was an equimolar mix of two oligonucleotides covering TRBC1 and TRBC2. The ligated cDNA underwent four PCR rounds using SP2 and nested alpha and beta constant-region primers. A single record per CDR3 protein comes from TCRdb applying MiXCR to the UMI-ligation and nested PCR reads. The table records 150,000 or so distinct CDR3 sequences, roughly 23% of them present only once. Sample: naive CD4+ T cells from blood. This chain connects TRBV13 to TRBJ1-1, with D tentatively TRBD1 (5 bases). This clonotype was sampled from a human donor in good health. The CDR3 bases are TGTGCCAGCAGCTTAGATATAGCCAGGGACGTGAACACTGAAGCTTTCTTT. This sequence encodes CASSLDIARDVNTEAFF.